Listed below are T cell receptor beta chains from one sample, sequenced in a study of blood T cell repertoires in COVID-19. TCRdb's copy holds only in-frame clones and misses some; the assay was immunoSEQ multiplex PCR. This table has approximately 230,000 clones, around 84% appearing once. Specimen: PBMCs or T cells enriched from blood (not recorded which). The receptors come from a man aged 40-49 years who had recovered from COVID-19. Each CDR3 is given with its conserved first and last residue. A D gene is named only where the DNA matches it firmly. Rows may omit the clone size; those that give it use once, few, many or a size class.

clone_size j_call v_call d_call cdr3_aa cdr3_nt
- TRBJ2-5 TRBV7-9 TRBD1 CASSLLGQGAGTQYF TGTGCCAGCAGCCTGCTAGGACAGGGGGCTGGGACCCAGTACTTC
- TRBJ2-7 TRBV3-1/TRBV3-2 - CASSPGKSGEQYF TGTGCCAGCAGCCCGGGAAAGAGCGGCGAGCAGTACTTC
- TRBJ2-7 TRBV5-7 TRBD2 CASSEREGLGEQYF TGTGCCAGCAGTGAGCGGGAGGGCCTCGGCGAGCAGTACTTC
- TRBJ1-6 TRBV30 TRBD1 CAWAGQGGVPLHF TGTGCCTGGGCGGGACAGGGGGGAGTGCCCCTCCACTTT
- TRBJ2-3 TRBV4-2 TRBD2 CASSQVPLAGGTDTQYF TGTGCCAGCAGCCAGGTCCCCCTAGCGGGGGGCACAGATACGCAGTATTTT
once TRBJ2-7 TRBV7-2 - CASSLQAGTSASRGQYF TGTGCCAGCAGCTTACAAGCGGGAACTAGCGCTTCCAGGGGGCAGTACTTC
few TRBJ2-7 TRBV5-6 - CASSLKGARRQYF TGTGCCAGCAGCTTAAAAGGTGCAAGGAGGCAGTACTTC
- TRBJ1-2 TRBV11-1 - CASSLSRAGGGYTF TGTGCCAGCAGCTTATCCCGGGCTGGAGGGGGCTACACCTTC
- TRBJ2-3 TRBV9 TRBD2 CASSVSSGYTDTQYF TGTGCCAGCAGCGTAAGTAGCGGGTACACAGATACGCAGTATTTT
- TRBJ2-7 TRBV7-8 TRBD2 CASSRGASGYYEQYF TGTGCCAGCAGCCGAGGGGCTAGCGGCTACTACGAGCAGTACTTC
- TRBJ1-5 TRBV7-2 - CASSDGEYQPQHF TGTGCCAGCAGCGACGGAGAGTATCAGCCCCAGCATTTT
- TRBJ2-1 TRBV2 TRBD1 CASREGTAKQFF TGTGCCAGCAGGGAAGGGACAGCCAAGCAGTTCTTC
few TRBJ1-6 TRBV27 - CASRQELHNSPLHF TGTGCCAGCAGACAGGAACTACATAATTCACCCCTCCACTTT
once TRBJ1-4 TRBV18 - CASSSRENEKLFF TGTGCCAGCTCAAGCAGGGAAAATGAAAAACTGTTTTTT
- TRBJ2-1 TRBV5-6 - CASSILLAAAGYNEQFF TGTGCCAGCAGCATCCTCCTAGCCGCCGCGGGGTACAATGAGCAGTTCTTC
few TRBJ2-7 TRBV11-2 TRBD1 CASEYRGLTYEQYF TGTGCCAGCGAGTACAGGGGGCTGACCTACGAGCAGTACTTC
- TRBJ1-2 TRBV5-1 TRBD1 CASSITGTDYGYTF TGCGCCAGCAGCATAACCGGGACAGACTATGGCTACACCTTC
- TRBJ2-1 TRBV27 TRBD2 CASRPLTPGTSGYNEQFF TGTGCCAGCAGACCGCTTACGCCCGGGACTAGCGGCTACAATGAGCAGTTCTTC
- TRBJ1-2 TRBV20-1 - CSASLPLQGRLDYGYTF TGCAGTGCTAGTCTCCCACTGCAGGGGCGGTTAGACTATGGCTACACCTTC
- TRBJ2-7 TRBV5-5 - CASSSQTITVGSEQYF TGTGCCAGCAGCTCCCAAACGATCACAGTGGGCTCCGAGCAGTACTTC
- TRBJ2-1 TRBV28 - CASRPETGSSYNEQFF TGTGCCAGCAGGCCTGAAACAGGGAGCTCCTACAATGAGCAGTTCTTC
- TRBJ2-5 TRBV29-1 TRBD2 CSVARGTSGTETQYF TGCAGCGTTGCCCGGGGGACTAGCGGGACGGAGACCCAGTACTTC
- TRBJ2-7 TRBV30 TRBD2 CACHIGGGGEQYF TGTGCCTGTCACATTGGCGGGGGGGGCGAGCAGTACTTC
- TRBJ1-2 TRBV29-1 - CSVQTQVTSSYTF TGCAGCGTTCAAACACAGGTCACGTCGAGCTACACCTTC
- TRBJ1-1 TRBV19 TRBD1 CASSIDRAGEAFF TGTGCCAGTAGTATTGACAGGGCTGGTGAAGCTTTCTTT
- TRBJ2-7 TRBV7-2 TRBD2 CASSRSGRNDEQYF TGTGCCAGCAGCCGTAGCGGGAGGAATGACGAGCAGTACTTC
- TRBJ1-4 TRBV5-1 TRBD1 CASSNEGAANEKLFF TGCGCCAGCAGCAATGAGGGGGCGGCTAATGAAAAACTGTTTTTT
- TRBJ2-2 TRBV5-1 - CASSFPPQGPDITGELFF TGCGCCAGCAGCTTCCCCCCCCAGGGGCCAGATATCACCGGGGAGCTGTTTTTT
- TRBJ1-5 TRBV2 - CASSSGGGGQPQHF TGTGCCAGCAGTAGTGGGGGAGGCGGTCAGCCCCAGCATTTT
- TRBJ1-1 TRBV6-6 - CASSPNGAPVPAFF TGTGCCAGCAGCCCGAATGGGGCCCCCGTACCCGCTTTCTTT
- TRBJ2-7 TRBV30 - CAWAVGPPDYEQYF TGTGCATGGGCCGTTGGGCCCCCCGACTACGAGCAGTACTTC
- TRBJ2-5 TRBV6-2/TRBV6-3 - CASSSDLETQYF TGTGCCAGCAGTTCCGACTTGGAGACCCAGTACTTC
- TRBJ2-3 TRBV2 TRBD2 CASSIRLAGSTDTQYF TGTGCCAGCAGTATACGACTAGCGGGCTCCACAGATACGCAGTATTTT
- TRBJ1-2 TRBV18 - CASSQGEYGYTF TGTGCCAGCTCACAGGGGGAGTATGGCTACACCTTC
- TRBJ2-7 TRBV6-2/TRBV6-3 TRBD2 CASSYLSGGAGEQYF TGTGCCAGCAGTTACCTTAGCGGGGGGGCCGGTGAGCAGTACTTC
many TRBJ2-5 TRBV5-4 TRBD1 CASSSSDRDYQETQYF TGTGCCAGCAGCTCATCGGACAGGGATTACCAAGAGACCCAGTACTTC
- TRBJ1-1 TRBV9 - CASSVALQNTEAFF TGTGCCAGCAGCGTAGCTTTACAGAACACTGAAGCTTTCTTT
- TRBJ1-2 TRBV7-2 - CASSSGLGGYTF TGTGCCAGCAGCTCTGGCCTAGGTGGCTACACCTTC
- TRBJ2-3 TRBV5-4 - CASSPDSISTDTQYF TGTGCCAGCAGCCCGGACAGTATTAGCACAGATACGCAGTATTTT
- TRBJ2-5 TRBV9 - CASSRTEETQYF TGTGCCAGCAGCCGGACAGAAGAGACCCAGTACTTC
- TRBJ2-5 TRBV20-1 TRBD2 CSASYERGAKETQYF TGCAGTGCTAGTTACGAGCGGGGGGCCAAAGAGACCCAGTACTTC
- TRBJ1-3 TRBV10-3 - CAISESRAGNTIYF TGTGCCATCAGTGAATCGAGGGCTGGAAACACCATATATTTT
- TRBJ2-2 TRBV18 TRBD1 CASSPPGQGTTGELFF TGTGCCAGCTCACCCCCGGGACAGGGGACCACCGGGGAGCTGTTTTTT
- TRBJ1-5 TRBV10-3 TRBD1 CAGGDGNQPQHF TGTGCAGGGGGCGATGGCAATCAGCCCCAGCATTTT
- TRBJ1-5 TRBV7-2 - CASSLDRVGQPQHF TGTGCCAGCAGCTTAGACAGGGTCGGTCAGCCCCAGCATTTT
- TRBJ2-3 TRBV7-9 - CASSDGTQNTDTQYF TGTGCCAGCAGCGACGGGACACAAAACACAGATACGCAGTATTTT
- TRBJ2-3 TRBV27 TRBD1 CASSSWTGADTQYF TGTGCCAGCAGTTCCTGGACAGGGGCAGATACGCAGTATTTT